The 13 T cell receptor beta chains below were found in one sample sequenced in a study of T cell responses to AZD1222 COVID-19 vaccine. Data came from immunoSEQ multiplex PCR; TCRdb stores just in-frame clones and leaves some out. The top ten hold 14% of the sample, which has 95,000 to 100,000 clones, about four fifths seen once. Sequenced material: peripheral blood, taken 28 days after the second AZD1222 dose. These receptors originate from an adult who received the AZD1222 COVID-19 vaccine.

This clone was recorded a few times. The rearrangement links TRBV7-2 to TRBJ2-2; 7 positions agree with TRBD2. J was trimmed by 1 base and V by 1 base; bases with no gene match: 3. CDR1 is SGHTA, CDR2 FQGNSA, per germline. This CDR3 is built from 16 residues. The DNA of the CDR3 is TGTGCCAGCAGCTTAGGGGGCGGGAGGAACACCGGGGAGCTGTTTTTT. This encodes CASSLGGGRNTGELFF.

The gene calls are TRBV19 and TRBJ1-1; maybe TRBD1 (5 bases). Germline V gene sequence: CDR1 LNHDA, CDR2 SQIVND (reference sequence). The CDR3 has 14 residues. The V and J ends lost 5 bases and 3 bases respectively, with 13 bases between them. CDR3 nucleotides: TGTGCCAGTAGTTTCGAGACAGATTACACTGAAGCTTTCTTT. Protein sequence: CASSFETDYTEAFF.

This clone was picked up one time. The J gene is TRBJ1-2, the V gene TRBV27, with TRBD1 as a possible D gene (6 bases). The germline CDR1 and CDR2 sequences are MNHEY and SMNVEV (reference sequence). Trimming cost V 5 bases and J 5 bases, with 18 bases left between them. The CDR3 covers 15 residues. The CDR3 sequence is CASSAHIQGFYGYTF. The CDR3 coding sequence is TGTGCCAGCAGTGCCCACATACAGGGTTTTTATGGCTACACCTTC.

A few counts support this clone. The chain joins TRBV9 to TRBJ2-1; tentatively, D is TRBD2 (6 bases). This CDR3 comprises 15 residues. CDR1 SGDLS and CDR2 YYNGEE come from the germline V gene. V was pared by 0 bases and J by 5 bases, with 12 bases between. The CDR3 sequence: CASSVVGGGDNEQFF. The CDR3 coding sequence is TGTGCCAGCAGCGTAGTGGGAGGCGGGGACAATGAGCAGTTCTTC.

V gene TRBV10-3 combines with J gene TRBJ1-4; TRBD1 matches 7 bases. The length of the CDR3 is 15 residues. Trimming took 10 bases from V and 6 from J; bases not matched to a gene: 14. From germline, CDR1 is ENHRY and CDR2 SYGVKD. The CDR3 nucleotides read TGTGCCACCCGGAAGGAAGAAGGGACAGATGAAAAACTGTTTTTT. Amino acid sequence: CATRKEEGTDEKLFF.

The chain's CDR3 is CASGLSSSFRGQHF. The CDR3 DNA is TGTGCCAGCGGCTTGAGTTCGTCTTTTCGTGGGCAGCATTTT. This sequence joins TRBV28 and TRBJ1-5; D uncertain. The CDR3 consists of 14 residues. Germline CDR1 is MDHEN and CDR2 is SYDVKM. The V gene lost 8 bases and the J gene lost 13 bases, with 24 bases spanning the gap.

The chain combines TRBV7-9 with TRBJ2-3; 11 bases are shared with TRBD2. This CDR3 region has 13 residues. CDR1 is SEHNR and CDR2 is FQNEAQ in the germline V gene (reference sequence). V shed 4 bases, J shed 8 bases, and the junction held 2 bases outside the gene matches. The CDR3 is CASSSGLAGTQYF. The CDR3 DNA reads TGTGCCAGCAGCTCAGGACTAGCGGGTACGCAGTATTTT.

V and J are TRBV3-1 (or the pseudogene TRBV3-2) and TRBJ2-2; D may be TRBD2 (5 bases). Germline CDR1 is LGHDT and CDR2 is YNNKEL (reference sequence). V lost 4 bases and J lost 4, with 13 bases in between. The CDR3 sequence is 15 residues long. The DNA of the CDR3 is TGTGCCAGCAGCCCAACATGGACTGGCACCGGGGAGCTGTTTTTT. It is translated as CASSPTWTGTGELFF.

This clone was seen once. This rearrangement joins TRBV5-5 to TRBJ2-1, with no clear D. CDR3 length: 14 residues. The V end lost 3 bases, the J end lost 2 bases, and 9 bases lay between the germline ends. Germline V lookup: CDR1 SGHKS, CDR2 YYEKEE (reference sequence). The CDR3 sequence is CASSSAQTYNEQFF. In DNA form, the CDR3 reads TGTGCCAGCAGCTCGGCCCAGACCTACAATGAGCAGTTCTTC.

The chain uses TRBV7-6 and TRBJ2-3, with 9 bases that match TRBD2. V trimming: 2 bases; J trimming: 4 bases; junction bases outside the gene matches: 7. This CDR3 has 16 residues. Germline V lookup: CDR1 SGHVS, CDR2 FNYEAQ. The CDR3 protein is CASSLSGGSPADTQYF. CDR3 nucleotides: TGTGCCAGCAGCTTAAGCGGGGGGTCCCCCGCAGATACGCAGTATTTT.

The genes are TRBV7-2 and TRBJ2-1; no reliable D call. Looked up from germline, CDR1 is SGHTA and CDR2 is FQGNSA. The CDR3 spans 13 residues. V was shortened by 0 bases and J by 3 bases, with 3 bases between the two germline ends. CDR3 DNA sequence: TGTGCCAGCAGCTTAGCGGTCTACAATGAGCAGTTCTTC. Amino acid sequence: CASSLAVYNEQFF.

The V and J genes are TRBV19 and TRBJ1-1; no reliable D call. This CDR3 has 10 residues. Trimming left V 3 bases short and J 11 bases short, with 7 bases between. In germline, CDR1 is LNHDA, CDR2 SQIVND (reference sequence). CDR3 amino acids: CASSMNMAFF. In nucleotides, the CDR3 is TGTGCCAGTAGTATGAACATGGCTTTCTTT.

The rearrangement uses TRBV29-1 and TRBJ2-7, with D possibly TRBD1 on 8 matching bases. V was pared by 5 bases and J by 5 bases, with 13 bases between. The CDR3 covers 12 residues. Germline assignment: CDR1 SQVTM and CDR2 ANQGSEA. In DNA form, the CDR3 reads TGCAGCGTTAACAGGGGGGGACACGAGCAGTACTTC. It translates to CSVNRGGHEQYF.